These 17 T cell receptor beta chains were sequenced from one sample in a study of T cells in localized non-small cell lung cancer. Clones were read by immunoSEQ multiplex PCR, and TCRdb kept only the in-frame ones, dropping some. Of tens of thousands of clones in the sample, around 86% were seen once. Sequencing used peripheral blood, obtained before any cancer treatment. The receptors derive from a male donor aged 60 or over with stage III lung adenocarcinoma.

This clone was observed a handful of times. The genes are TRBV7-6 and TRBJ1-1, with D tentatively TRBD1 (5 bases). CDR1 and CDR2 from the germline V gene are SGHVS and FNYEAQ. V was clipped by 5 bases and J by 4 bases, with 11 bases between them. The CDR3 consists of 13 residues. In DNA, the CDR3 is TGTGCCAGCAGCACGGGACGGGCCACTGAAGCTTTCTTT. Translation gives CASSTGRATEAFF.

V is TRBV20-1 and J is TRBJ1-2, with no clear D. Trimming took off 5 bases at V and 7 bases at J, with 11 bases between the two ends. CDR1 and CDR2 from the germline V gene are DFQATT and SNEGSKA (reference sequence). The CDR3 is 11 amino acids. The CDR3 bases are TGCAGTGCTCGTCGTAGTACTGGCTACACCTTC. Translating it yields CSARRSTGYTF.

The rearrangement uses TRBV5-4 and TRBJ2-1; 11 bases fit TRBD1. The CDR3 covers 16 residues. Germline CDR1 is SGHNT and CDR2 is YYREEE (reference sequence). V lost 0 bases to trimming and J lost 7 bases; unmatched junction nucleotides: 6. The CDR3 DNA reads TGTGCCAGCAGCTTGGTTCCAGGACAGGGGGCTAATGAGCAGTTCTTC. Translation: CASSLVPGQGANEQFF. The variable domain in full, with the rest retrieved from reference TRBV5-4 and TRBJ2-1, is ETGVTQSPTHLIKTRGQQVTLRCSSQSGHNTVSWYQQALGQGPQFIFQYYREEENGRGNFPPRFSGLQFPNYSSELNVNALELDDSALYLCASSLVPGQGANEQFFGPGTRLTVL.

This chain links TRBV7-8 with TRBJ2-1; no clear D. Trimming left V 2 bases short and J 9 bases short, with 5 bases between. The germline V gene has CDR1 SGHVS and CDR2 FQNEAQ. The CDR3 is made up of 11 amino acids. The CDR3 region has the DNA TGTGCCAGCAGCTTATATTCTGAGCAGTTCTTC. Amino acid sequence: CASSLYSEQFF.

The rearrangement joins TRBV5-1 to TRBJ2-7, with 7 positions matching TRBD2. CDR1 and CDR2 (germline): SGHRS, YFSETQ. Trimming cost V 4 bases and J 6 bases; bases outside gene matches: 4. CDR3 length: 12 residues. The CDR3 here is CASSPGGGEQYF. The CDR3 DNA sequence: TGCGCCAGCAGCCCGGGAGGAGGCGAGCAGTACTTC. The entire variable domain, with the rest obtained from reference TRBV5-1 and TRBJ2-7, is as follows: KAGVTQTPRYLIKTRGQQVTLSCSPISGHRSVSWYQQTPGQGLQFLFEYFSETQRNKGNFPGRFSGRQFSNSRSEMNVSTLELGDSALYLCASSPGGGEQYFGPGTRLTVT.

The chain has TRBV10-2 and TRBJ1-1; D is ambiguous. The CDR3 is 12 residues long. CDR1 is WSHSY and CDR2 is SAAADI in the germline V gene. The V end was cut by 5 bases, the J end by 3 bases, with 7 bases between. The CDR3 sequence: CASSRPHTEAFF. The CDR3 region has the DNA TGCGCCAGCAGTCGTCCGCACACTGAAGCTTTCTTT.

By its share, this clone is medium-sized. V gene TRBV7-2 combines with J gene TRBJ1-1, with D possibly being TRBD1 (6 bases). Germline lookup yields CDR1 SGHTA and CDR2 FQGNSA. The CDR3 spans 13 residues. The V gene lost 5 bases and the J gene lost 4 bases, with 11 bases spanning the gap. In nucleotides, the CDR3 is TGTGCCAGCAGCGTAGACAGGATCACTGAAGCTTTCTTT. This codes for CASSVDRITEAFF.

This clone was picked up one time. This chain joins TRBV6-4 and TRBJ2-6; D ambiguous. The CDR3 contains 16 residues. V lost 8 bases to trimming and J lost 1 base, with 15 bases between them. Germline loops: CDR1 MRHNA, CDR2 SNTAGT. The CDR3 spells CASAPRAVSGANVLTF. The CDR3 DNA reads as TGTGCCAGCGCGCCACGGGCAGTTTCTGGGGCCAACGTCCTGACTTTC.

This rearrangement joins TRBV9 to TRBJ1-6; 9 positions agree with TRBD1. The J segment lost 8 bases and the V segment lost 1 base, leaving 7 bases of the junction unmatched. The CDR3 is made up of 16 amino acids. Germline V gene sequence: CDR1 SGDLS, CDR2 YYNGEE. CDR3 sequence: CASSVSGTGNYSPLHF. The CDR3 coding sequence is TGTGCCAGCAGCGTATCTGGGACAGGGAACTATTCACCCCTCCACTTT.

The chain links TRBV4-1 to TRBJ2-3, with a tentative D call TRBD2 (5 bases). Trimming took 5 bases from V and 0 from J, leaving 12 bases between them. This CDR3 is built from 15 residues. The germline V gene has CDR1 MGHRA and CDR2 YSYEKL. The CDR3 coding sequence is TGCGCCAGCAGCTTGGACTGGCCCAGCACAGATACGCAGTATTTT. Translation gives CASSLDWPSTDTQYF.

The V and J genes are TRBV29-1 and TRBJ1-1, with D unclear. The germline V gene has CDR1 SQVTM and CDR2 ANQGSEA. This CDR3 is built from 12 residues. Trimming stripped 3 bases from V and 5 bases from J, with 10 bases between. CDR3 DNA: TGCAGCGTTGAGAAAGGGAGTACTGAAGCTTTCTTT. Translation: CSVEKGSTEAFF.

The rearrangement links TRBV6-6 to TRBJ2-3; D not certain. CDR1 is MNHNY, CDR2 SVGAGI, per germline (reference sequence). V lost 6 bases, J lost 3 bases, and 16 bases lay in between. The CDR3 has 15 residues. The CDR3: CASSLDLGKTDTQYF. The CDR3 coding sequence is TGTGCCAGCAGCCTAGATCTTGGCAAGACAGATACGCAGTATTTT.

The chain has TRBV6-1 and TRBJ1-1; D may be TRBD1 (5 bases). CDR1 is MNHNS and CDR2 is SASEGT in the germline V gene. This CDR3 comprises 14 residues. V lost 5 bases, J lost 1 base, and 11 bases lay in between. CDR3 nucleotide sequence: TGTGCCAGCAGTCCAGTGGGGGGGAACACTGAAGCTTTCTTT. It specifies CASSPVGGNTEAFF.

The chain recombines TRBV5-6 with TRBJ1-6, with 7 bases aligning to TRBD1. Trimming at V came to 4 bases and at J to 4 bases, leaving 14 bases not matched to a gene. Looked up from germline, CDR1 is SGHDT and CDR2 is YYEEEE. This CDR3 has 18 residues. The CDR3 sequence is CASSTRTGNYNYNSPLHF. The CDR3 DNA reads TGTGCCAGCAGCACCCGGACAGGAAACTACAATTATAATTCACCCCTCCACTTT.

This clone occurred once. J is TRBJ1-1 and V is TRBV14, with 7 bases lining up with TRBD1. J gave up 0 bases and V 4 bases, and 5 bases lay outside the gene matches. CDR1 is SGHDN, CDR2 FVKESK, per germline. There are 15 residues in the CDR3. The CDR3 DNA sequence: TGTGCCAGCAGCCTCCAGGGACAGTTGAACACTGAAGCTTTCTTT. The encoded protein is CASSLQGQLNTEAFF.

V usage is TRBV7-9 and J usage is TRBJ1-6; D remains ambiguous. The CDR3 totals 15 residues. Trimming cost V 2 bases and J 7 bases, with 12 bases left between them. Germline CDR1 and CDR2: SEHNR and FQNEAQ (reference sequence). The CDR3 sequence: CASSLIRPSNSPLHF. The DNA for the CDR3 is TGTGCCAGCAGCTTAATAAGACCCAGCAATTCACCCCTCCACTTT.

The chain combines TRBV13 with TRBJ2-7; D is unresolved. V was pared by 2 bases and J by 1 base, with 6 bases between. The CDR3 length is 13 residues. Germline CDR1 reads PRHDT; CDR2 reads FYEKMQ (reference sequence). The CDR3 region has the DNA TGTGCCAGCAGCTTATGGGATTCCTACGAGCAGTACTTC. Its protein product is CASSLWDSYEQYF. Complete variable domain (other parts from reference TRBV13 and TRBJ2-7): AAGVIQSPRHLIKEKRETATLKCYPIPRHDTVYWYQQGPGQDPQFLISFYEKMQSDKGSIPDRFSAQQFSDYHSELNMSSLELGDSALYFCASSLWDSYEQYFGPGTRLTVT.